This is a list of T cell receptor beta chains from one sample in a study of blood T cell repertoires in COVID-19. Sequencing used immunoSEQ multiplex PCR; TCRdb keeps in-frame clones, though not all of them. The data contain 380,000 or so clones, approximately 80% of them seen just once; the ten biggest clones take up about 1%. What was sequenced was peripheral blood. The source is a human donor with acute or convalescent COVID-19. The donor label of this sample is uncertain. The conserved cysteine and the conserved F or W are not part of the CDR3 here.

v_gene: TRBV7-9
j_gene: TRBJ2-3
CDR3aa: ASSLGEAGHATDTQY

v_gene: TRBV10-3
j_gene: TRBJ1-1
CDR3aa: AIGDRGNTEAF

v_gene: TRBV5-1
j_gene: TRBJ2-7
CDR3aa: ASSWTDRIGSYEQY

v_gene: TRBV27
j_gene: TRBJ1-6
CDR3aa: ASSFYRSSYNSPLH

v_gene: TRBV9
j_gene: TRBJ2-1
CDR3aa: ASSPGGVKYNEQF

v_gene: TRBV11-2
j_gene: TRBJ1-1
CDR3aa: ASSLMTGGVSEAF

v_gene: TRBV5-1
j_gene: TRBJ2-7
CDR3aa: ASSQDGQGREQY

v_gene: TRBV5-1
j_gene: TRBJ1-1
CDR3aa: ASSLAAGMNTEAF

v_gene: TRBV5-1
j_gene: TRBJ2-1
CDR3aa: ASSRGGSAGQEQF

v_gene: TRBV11-2
j_gene: TRBJ1-3
CDR3aa: AGGDRRSGNTIY

v_gene: TRBV7-6
j_gene: TRBJ2-7
CDR3aa: ASSSRGPYEQY

v_gene: TRBV20-1
j_gene: TRBJ2-2
CDR3aa: SASDWKGISGELF

v_gene: TRBV2
j_gene: TRBJ1-5
CDR3aa: ASVMEYSNQPQH

v_gene: TRBV11-2
j_gene: TRBJ1-2
CDR3aa: ASSLAPTGDYGYT

v_gene: TRBV6-4
j_gene: TRBJ1-2
CDR3aa: ASSEKQGSGYT

v_gene: TRBV6-1
j_gene: TRBJ1-5
CDR3aa: ASGVGRNSNQPQH

v_gene: TRBV6-5
j_gene: TRBJ1-1
CDR3aa: ASSYQGQPMWAF

v_gene: TRBV11-2
j_gene: TRBJ2-1
CDR3aa: ASSKLRDRVRDNEQF

v_gene: TRBV3-1/TRBV3-2
j_gene: TRBJ2-7
CDR3aa: ASSQGTSGSDEQY

v_gene: TRBV6-5
j_gene: TRBJ1-6
CDR3aa: ASGLTGNSPLH

v_gene: TRBV7-9
j_gene: TRBJ1-1
CDR3aa: ASSPQGQTNTEAF

v_gene: TRBV5-4
j_gene: TRBJ1-1
CDR3aa: ASSFPGQMNTEAF

v_gene: TRBV20-1
j_gene: TRBJ1-2
CDR3aa: SARFNYGYT

v_gene: TRBV5-1
j_gene: TRBJ1-1
CDR3aa: ASSLVAVGGNTEAF

v_gene: TRBV28
j_gene: TRBJ2-4
CDR3aa: ASSSRRPESWENIQY

v_gene: TRBV10-1
j_gene: TRBJ2-7
CDR3aa: ASSESWTGGQY

v_gene: TRBV18
j_gene: TRBJ1-1
CDR3aa: ASSPSILGVSTGAF

v_gene: TRBV14
j_gene: TRBJ2-1
CDR3aa: ASSRVGWRETKNEQF

v_gene: TRBV6-5
j_gene: TRBJ2-4
CDR3aa: ASSDRGTKNIQY

v_gene: TRBV7-9
j_gene: TRBJ2-1
CDR3aa: ASSLGLGASSNEQF

v_gene: TRBV6-5
j_gene: TRBJ1-3
CDR3aa: ASSWTASLITIY

v_gene: TRBV6-5
j_gene: TRBJ2-7
CDR3aa: ASTPSRVGSEQY

v_gene: TRBV4-1
j_gene: TRBJ2-1
CDR3aa: ASSQDRSAEGRV

v_gene: TRBV5-5
j_gene: TRBJ2-1
CDR3aa: ASNFLGGGNNEQF

v_gene: TRBV19
j_gene: TRBJ1-6
CDR3aa: ASSIDEGGNSPLH

v_gene: TRBV5-1
j_gene: TRBJ2-7
CDR3aa: ASSLTPSSGGYEQY

v_gene: TRBV4-2
j_gene: TRBJ2-1
CDR3aa: ASSQDRTSGSKEQF

v_gene: TRBV6-5
j_gene: TRBJ1-1
CDR3aa: ASSLRTGGTEAF

v_gene: TRBV2
j_gene: TRBJ2-2
CDR3aa: ASTQHDNTGELF

v_gene: TRBV2
j_gene: TRBJ1-2
CDR3aa: ASRAQASIYGYT

v_gene: TRBV28
j_gene: TRBJ1-1
CDR3aa: ASSYSRGRSTEAF

v_gene: TRBV20-1
j_gene: TRBJ1-2
CDR3aa: SASSMGGNYGYT

v_gene: TRBV6-5
j_gene: TRBJ2-5
CDR3aa: ASSYSTPRAGETQY

v_gene: TRBV6-1
j_gene: TRBJ2-6
CDR3aa: ASSETPGRSSSGANVLT

v_gene: TRBV2
j_gene: TRBJ1-2
CDR3aa: ASSRDTGGYT

v_gene: TRBV7-6
j_gene: TRBJ1-5
CDR3aa: ASSLGQGAGQPQH

v_gene: TRBV5-1
j_gene: TRBJ2-1
CDR3aa: ASSSAGTAYNEQF

v_gene: TRBV6-1
j_gene: TRBJ1-6
CDR3aa: ASRLYRDNSPLH

v_gene: TRBV7-8
j_gene: TRBJ1-5
CDR3aa: ASSKDRGRNQPQH

v_gene: TRBV7-2
j_gene: TRBJ1-5
CDR3aa: ASSLIQYQPQH

v_gene: TRBV11-2
j_gene: TRBJ2-5
CDR3aa: ASSLSPRETQY

v_gene: TRBV2
j_gene: TRBJ1-1
CDR3aa: ASSSGPGSISNTEAF

v_gene: TRBV5-6
j_gene: TRBJ1-2
CDR3aa: ASSLDIFRGYGYT

v_gene: TRBV7-2
j_gene: TRBJ1-2
CDR3aa: ASSLVAAAGSGYT

v_gene: TRBV6-5
j_gene: TRBJ2-2
CDR3aa: ASTRTGGSGELF

v_gene: TRBV6-6
j_gene: TRBJ1-6
CDR3aa: ASKSGQGNSPLH

v_gene: TRBV5-1
j_gene: TRBJ1-1
CDR3aa: ASSLDPGQGAEAF

v_gene: TRBV6-1
j_gene: TRBJ1-6
CDR3aa: ASSEAVLGRGGTYNSPLH

v_gene: TRBV2
j_gene: TRBJ1-5
CDR3aa: ASWAGTGHYSNQPQH